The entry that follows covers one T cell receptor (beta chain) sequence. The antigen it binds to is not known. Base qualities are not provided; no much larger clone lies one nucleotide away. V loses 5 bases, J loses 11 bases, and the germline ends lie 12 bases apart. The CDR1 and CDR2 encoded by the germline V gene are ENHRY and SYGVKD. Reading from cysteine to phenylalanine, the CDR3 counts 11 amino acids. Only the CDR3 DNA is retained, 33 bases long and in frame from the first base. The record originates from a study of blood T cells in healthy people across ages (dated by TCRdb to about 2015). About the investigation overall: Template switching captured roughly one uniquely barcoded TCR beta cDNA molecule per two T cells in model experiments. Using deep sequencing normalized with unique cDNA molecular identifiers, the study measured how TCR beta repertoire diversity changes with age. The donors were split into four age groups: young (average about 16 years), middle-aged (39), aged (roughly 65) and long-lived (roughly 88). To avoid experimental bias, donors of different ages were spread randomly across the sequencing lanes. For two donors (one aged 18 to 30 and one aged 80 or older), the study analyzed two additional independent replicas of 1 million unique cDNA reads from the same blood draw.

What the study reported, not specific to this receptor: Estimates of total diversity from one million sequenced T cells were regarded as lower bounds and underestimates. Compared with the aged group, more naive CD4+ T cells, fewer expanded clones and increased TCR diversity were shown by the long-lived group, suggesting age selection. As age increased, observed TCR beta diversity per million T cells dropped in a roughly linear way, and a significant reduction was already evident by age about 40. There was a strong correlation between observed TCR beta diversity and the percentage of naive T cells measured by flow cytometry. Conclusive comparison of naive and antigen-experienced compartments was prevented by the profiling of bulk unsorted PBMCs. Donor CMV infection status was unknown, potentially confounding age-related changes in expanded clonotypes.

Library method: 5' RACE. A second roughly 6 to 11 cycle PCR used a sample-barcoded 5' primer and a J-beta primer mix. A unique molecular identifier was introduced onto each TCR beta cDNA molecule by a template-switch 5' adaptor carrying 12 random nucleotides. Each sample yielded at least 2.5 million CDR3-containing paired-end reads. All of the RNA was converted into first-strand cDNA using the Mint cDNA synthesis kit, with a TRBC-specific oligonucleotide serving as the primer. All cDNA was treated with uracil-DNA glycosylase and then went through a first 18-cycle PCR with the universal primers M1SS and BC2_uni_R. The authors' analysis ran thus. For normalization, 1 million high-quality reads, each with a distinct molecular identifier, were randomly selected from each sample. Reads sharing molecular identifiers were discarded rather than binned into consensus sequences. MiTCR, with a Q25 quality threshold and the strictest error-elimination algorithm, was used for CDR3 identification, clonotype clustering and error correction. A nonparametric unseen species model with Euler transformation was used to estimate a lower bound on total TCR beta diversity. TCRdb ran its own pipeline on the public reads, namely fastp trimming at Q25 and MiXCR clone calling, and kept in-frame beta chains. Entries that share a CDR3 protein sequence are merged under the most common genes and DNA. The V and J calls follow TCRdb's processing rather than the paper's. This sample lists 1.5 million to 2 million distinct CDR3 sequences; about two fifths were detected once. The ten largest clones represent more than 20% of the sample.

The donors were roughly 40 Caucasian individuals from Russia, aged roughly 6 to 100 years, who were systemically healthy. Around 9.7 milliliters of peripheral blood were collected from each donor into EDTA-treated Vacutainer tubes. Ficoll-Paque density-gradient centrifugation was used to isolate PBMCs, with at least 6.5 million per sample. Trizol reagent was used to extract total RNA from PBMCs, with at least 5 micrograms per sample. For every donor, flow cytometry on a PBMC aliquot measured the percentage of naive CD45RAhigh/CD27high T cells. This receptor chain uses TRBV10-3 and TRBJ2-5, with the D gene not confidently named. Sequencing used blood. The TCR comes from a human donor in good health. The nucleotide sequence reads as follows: TGTGCCATCAGTCGAGATTACAAGCAGTACTTC. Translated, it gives CAISRDYKQYF.